This T cell receptor (beta chain) was documented in a study of T cell repertoires in cytomegalovirus infection (dated by TCRdb to between 2018 and 2020). About the investigation overall: Because public TCR beta signatures pointed to carriage of CMV infection together with the matching HLA type, the HLA type of each donor mattered for the analysis. Study-level results and caveats: In both this cohort and an independent cohort of approximately 350 donors, the cumulative frequency of public TCR beta family members distinguished carriers of CMV infection plus the relevant HLA type. The ex vivo response was dominated by HLA-C-restricted CMV-specific TCR beta clonotypes, and the single most frequent clonotype in two of eight donors was supplied by these HLA-C-restricted clonotypes.

The germline V gene yields MNHEY for CDR1 and SVGAGI for CDR2. The CDR3 spans 16 residues, from the cysteine through the phenylalanine. Only the CDR3 portion is preserved as DNA: 48 bases, with reading frame beginning at the first base. Deletion took 6 bases off V and 9 bases off J, with a span of 24 bases between the germline ends. Worth noting for this clonotype: The antigen this receptor binds is unknown. No base quality information exists; no much larger clone differs at one position.

Sequenced using an Illumina HiSeq 1500. The public reads were reanalyzed by TCRdb: fastp trimming at Q25, MiXCR alignment, in-frame beta chains only. Identical CDR3 proteins give one entry, which carries the most common genes and DNA. Here the sample has about 490,000 distinct CDR3 sequences; 26% occur a single time. The top ten constitute about 12% of the sample. The sequence links TRBV6-5 to TRBJ2-1; perhaps TRBD2 is the D gene, with 6 bases matching. The sample taken for sequencing was PBMCs. This receptor was identified in a human donor in good health (CMV status not recorded). Some clones in this sample may be carry-over from other donors' samples. The bases read TGTGCCAGCAGACCCCTCCCGGGACTGCCTCTGGGTGAGCAGTTCTTC. Its protein is CASRPLPGLPLGEQFF.